A selection of T cell receptor beta chains follows, all from one sample in a study of cytomegalovirus exposure and HLA in healthy donors. The protocol was immunoSEQ multiplex PCR, while the TCRdb copy is restricted to in-frame clones and leaves out a portion. The table includes around 150,000 clones, approximately 78% detected once. The sequencing sample was made of PBMCs. All receptors come from a girl aged 2 to 9 in good health and CMV-seropositive. CDR3s include the opening cysteine and the closing phenylalanine or tryptophan. A D gene is named only where the DNA matches it firmly.

cdr3_length: 14
d_call: TRBD1
v_call: TRBV9
j_call: TRBJ2-7
cdr3_nt: TGTGCCAGCAGCCTCGGACAGGGGGGCTACGAGCAGTACTTC
cdr3_aa: CASSLGQGGYEQYF

cdr3_length: 12
d_call: .
v_call: TRBV6-5
j_call: TRBJ2-7
cdr3_nt: TGTGCCAGCAGTTACAGTGGAGGGCAACGGTACTTC
cdr3_aa: CASSYSGGQRYF

cdr3_length: 15
d_call: TRBD1
v_call: TRBV7-9
j_call: TRBJ2-2
cdr3_nt: TGTGCCAGCAGCTCCAGGACAGGGGATTCCGGGGAGCTGTTTTTT
cdr3_aa: CASSSRTGDSGELFF

cdr3_length: 11
d_call: .
v_call: TRBV19
j_call: TRBJ1-4
cdr3_nt: TGTGCCAGTAGTGTAAATGAAAAACTGTTTTTT
cdr3_aa: CASSVNEKLFF

cdr3_length: 11
d_call: .
v_call: TRBV28
j_call: TRBJ2-7
cdr3_nt: TGTGCCAGCAGTTTACAGTCCGAGGGGTACTTC
cdr3_aa: CASSLQSEGYF

cdr3_length: 10
d_call: .
v_call: TRBV20-1
j_call: TRBJ2-5
cdr3_nt: TGCAGTGCCAAACAAGAGACCCAGTACTTC
cdr3_aa: CSAKQETQYF

cdr3_length: 13
d_call: .
v_call: TRBV11-2
j_call: TRBJ1-5
cdr3_nt: TGTGCCAGCAGCCGCGGGGAGAATCAGCCCCAGCATTTT
cdr3_aa: CASSRGENQPQHF

cdr3_length: 16
d_call: .
v_call: TRBV6-5
j_call: TRBJ2-3
cdr3_nt: TGTGCCAGCAGTTACTCCATAGCGACTGTCACAGATACGCAGTATTTT
cdr3_aa: CASSYSIATVTDTQYF

cdr3_length: 16
d_call: .
v_call: TRBV4-1
j_call: TRBJ1-1
cdr3_nt: TGCGCCAGCAGCCAATTGTCAGGGGCTGTGAACACTGAAGCTTTCTTT
cdr3_aa: CASSQLSGAVNTEAFF

cdr3_length: 15
d_call: .
v_call: TRBV7-2
j_call: TRBJ2-1
cdr3_nt: TGTGCCAGCAGGCTAAACAGCGGCTCCTACAATGAGCAGTTCTTC
cdr3_aa: CASRLNSGSYNEQFF

cdr3_length: 15
d_call: TRBD1
v_call: TRBV28
j_call: TRBJ2-2
cdr3_nt: TGTGCCAGCAGTCCGCCGGACAGGGGGACCGGGGAGCTGTTTTTT
cdr3_aa: CASSPPDRGTGELFF

cdr3_length: 17
d_call: TRBD2
v_call: TRBV9
j_call: TRBJ2-2
cdr3_nt: TGTGCCAGCAGCCCAGGGACTAGCGGAGTTTACACCGGGGAGCTGTTTTTT
cdr3_aa: CASSPGTSGVYTGELFF

cdr3_length: 15
d_call: TRBD1
v_call: TRBV5-1
j_call: TRBJ2-1
cdr3_nt: TGCGCCAGCAGGGCAACAGGGGCCCCCTACAATGAGCAGTTCTTC
cdr3_aa: CASRATGAPYNEQFF